These 30 T cell receptor beta chains were all obtained from the same sample, sequenced in a study of healthy donors' naive CD4 and CD8 T cells. Starting from around 470 ng of total RNA, TCR libraries were made with linear amplification. TCRdb reprocessed the reads with MiXCR, giving one entry per CDR3 protein. The table includes approximately 180,000 distinct CDR3 sequences, 74% detected once. The sample consisted of naive CD4+ and CD8+ T cells sorted from blood, pooled from several donors. The origin of the receptors is a pool of human donors in good health; the sample pools cells from several healthy donors.

This rearrangement joins TRBV19 to TRBJ2-5; 13 nucleotides line up with TRBD2. This CDR3 spans 19 amino acids. Unmatched junction bases numbered 14, after V lost 3 bases and J lost 4 bases. The germline CDR1 and CDR2 sequences are LNHDA and SQIVND (reference sequence). The CDR3 protein is CASSMLTSGRAGSRETQYF. CDR3 nucleotide sequence: TGTGCCAGTAGTATGCTTACTAGCGGGAGGGCCGGTTCCCGAGAGACCCAGTACTTC. Variable domain in full (rest from reference TRBV19 and TRBJ2-5): DGGITQSPKYLFRKEGQNVTLSCEQNLNHDAMYWYRQDPGQGLRLIYYSQIVNDFQKGDIAEGYSVSREKKESFPLTVTSAQKNPTAFYLCASSMLTSGRAGSRETQYFGPGTRLLVL.

The chain has TRBV6-5 and TRBJ2-7; 7 bases map to TRBD2. There are 15 residues in the CDR3. Looked up from germline, CDR1 is MNHEY and CDR2 is SVGAGI. The V and J ends lost 2 bases and 3 bases, in that order; junction bases with no gene match: 7. The CDR3 DNA is TGTGCCAGCAGTTACGCGGGAGCTGGCCTCTACGAGCAGTACTTC. Translation: CASSYAGAGLYEQYF.

The chain joins TRBV30 to TRBJ2-1; D is tentatively TRBD1 or TRBD2 (5 bases each). This CDR3 is built from 14 residues. The V end lost 3 bases, the J end lost 5 bases, and 14 bases lay between the germline ends. Germline V lookup: CDR1 GTSNPN, CDR2 SVGIG (reference sequence). CDR3 loop: CAWSPGAGNNEQFF. The CDR3 coding sequence is TGTGCCTGGAGCCCCGGGGCGGGCAACAATGAGCAGTTCTTC.

DNA of the CDR3: TGCAGCGCCGGACTGGGACAGATCTACGAGCAGTACTTC. It encodes CSAGLGQIYEQYF. This chain connects TRBV29-1 to TRBJ2-7, with 7 bases identical to TRBD1. This CDR3 has 13 amino acids. Trimming removed 7 bases from V and 3 bases from J; junction bases left unmatched: 9. Germline loops: CDR1 SQVTM, CDR2 ANQGSEA.

This clonotype occurred a few times. For the CDR3, the DNA is TGTGCCAGTAGTCACTGGACAGGGCTCCAAGAGACCCAGTACTTC. It specifies CASSHWTGLQETQYF. The V gene is TRBV19, the J gene TRBJ2-5; 8 nucleotides match TRBD1. Germline V gene data show CDR1 as LNHDA and CDR2 as SQIVND (reference sequence). The CDR3 consists of 15 residues. V trimming: 5 bases; J trimming: 1 base; junction bases outside the gene matches: 6.

V is TRBV30 and J is TRBJ2-1; the D gene is possibly TRBD2 (6 bases). Deletions cut 4 bases from V and 0 bases from J, with 10 bases between. Germline CDR1 GTSNPN, CDR2 SVGIG (reference sequence). The CDR3 contains 14 residues. CDR3 in amino acids: CAWNRGSSYNEQFF. CDR3 nucleotide sequence: TGTGCCTGGAATCGGGGGAGCTCCTACAATGAGCAGTTCTTC.

This clonotype has only a few counts. The rearrangement joins TRBV27 to TRBJ1-3, with D possibly being TRBD1 (6 bases). Germline CDR1 MNHEY, CDR2 SMNVEV (reference sequence). The CDR3 covers 17 residues. The V gene lost 0 bases and the J gene lost 0 bases, with 12 bases spanning the gap. The CDR3 here is CASSLSTGSSSGNTIYF. The CDR3 DNA reads TGTGCCAGCAGTTTATCGACAGGTTCGAGCTCTGGAAACACCATATATTTT.

V is TRBV6-2 or TRBV6-3 and J is TRBJ2-6, with D tentatively TRBD1 (6 bases). CDR1 MNHEY and CDR2 SVGEGT come from the germline V gene. CDR3 size: 14 residues. Trimming stripped 11 bases from V and 2 bases from J, with 13 bases between. CDR3 loop: CAGKQGTGANVLTF. The DNA of the CDR3 is TGTGCCGGAAAACAGGGCACTGGGGCCAACGTCCTGACTTTC.

The genes are TRBV27 and TRBJ2-2; 8 bases line up with TRBD1. Germline V gives CDR1 MNHEY, CDR2 SMNVEV (reference sequence). The trim removed 7 bases at V and 6 bases at J, leaving 4 bases unmatched. CDR3 size: 13 residues. The CDR3: CASTWTGPGELFF. DNA of the CDR3: TGTGCCAGCACTTGGACAGGGCCCGGGGAGCTGTTTTTT.

This clonotype was detected only a few times. V and J are TRBV29-1 and TRBJ2-6; D is uncertain. Trimming cost V 5 bases and J 0 bases, with 8 bases left between them. The CDR3 runs 14 residues. CDR1 is SQVTM, CDR2 ANQGSEA, per germline. The DNA for the CDR3 is TGCAGCGTTTCGAGAGACTCTGGGGCCAACGTCCTGACTTTC. Its translation: CSVSRDSGANVLTF. Drawing the rest from reference TRBV29-1 and TRBJ2-6, the complete variable domain is SAVISQKPSRDICQRGTSLTIQCQVDSQVTMMFWYRQQPGQSLTLIATANQGSEATYESGFVIDKFPISRPNLTFSTLTVSNMSPEDSSIYLCSVSRDSGANVLTFGAGSRLTVL.

This clonotype appeared once. The V call is TRBV29-1, the J call TRBJ2-7; 11 nucleotides align to TRBD2. Germline assignment: CDR1 SQVTM and CDR2 ANQGSEA. The CDR3 contains 15 residues. After removal of 7 bases from V and 3 bases from J, the junction contained 11 bases not matched to a gene. CDR3 sequence: CSAMTGTSGDYEQYF. The DNA of the CDR3 is TGCAGCGCAATGACCGGGACTAGCGGAGACTACGAGCAGTACTTC.

The chain has TRBV12-3 or TRBV12-4 and TRBJ2-1; perhaps TRBD2 as D (6 bases). Trimming cost V 1 base and J 9 bases, with 16 bases left between them. The CDR3 sequence is 15 residues long. The CDR3 region is CASSLGRLASGEQFF. DNA of the CDR3: TGTGCCAGCAGTTTAGGACGTCTAGCGAGCGGTGAGCAGTTCTTC.

The chain carries TRBV29-1 and TRBJ1-1; 9 positions agree with TRBD1. Per the germline V gene, CDR1 is SQVTM and CDR2 is ANQGSEA. This CDR3 comprises 13 residues. V trimming: 1 base; J trimming: 7 bases; junction bases outside the gene matches: 4. The CDR3 is CSVEGDRGDEAFF. The CDR3 bases are TGCAGCGTTGAAGGAGACAGGGGGGATGAAGCTTTCTTT.

This clonotype was counted once. The chain uses TRBV11-1 and TRBJ1-1; 10 nucleotides agree with TRBD1. This CDR3 spans 13 amino acids. V shed 8 bases, J shed 3 bases, and the junction held 3 bases outside the gene matches. CDR1 and CDR2 (germline): SGHAT, FQDESV (reference sequence). DNA of the CDR3: TGTGCCAGCGAGGACAGGGGGTACACTGAAGCTTTCTTT. This translates into CASEDRGYTEAFF.

The CDR3 nucleotides read TGTGCCAGCAGCTATAGCGGAAGGCACAATGAGCAGTTCTTC. It yields the protein CASSYSGRHNEQFF. This chain uses TRBV5-5 with TRBJ2-1; possible D gene TRBD2, 6 bases. CDR3 size: 14 residues. The V gene's germline CDR1 is SGHKS and CDR2 YYEKEE (reference sequence). V was cut by 3 bases and J by 5 bases, with 12 bases left in between.

This rearrangement joins TRBV6-5 to TRBJ2-2, with 7 bases that match TRBD1. J lost 5 bases, V lost 0 bases, and 3 bases had no gene match. Germline V gene data show CDR1 as MNHEY and CDR2 as SVGAGI. The CDR3 spans 15 residues. CDR3 residues: CASSYSLQGTGELFF. The CDR3 bases are TGTGCCAGCAGTTACTCGTTACAGGGGACCGGGGAGCTGTTTTTT.

This chain links TRBV5-1 with TRBJ1-6; D is undetermined. Trimming took 0 bases from V and 7 from J, leaving 11 bases between them. This CDR3 has 15 amino acids. Germline CDR1 is SGHRS and CDR2 is YFSETQ. The CDR3 bases are TGCGCCAGCAGCTTGGGTCGGCCACGGAATTCACCCCTCCACTTT. It specifies CASSLGRPRNSPLHF.

The table lists this clonotype with a few counts. The chain is built from TRBV6-5 and TRBJ2-5; D gene uncertain. The V gene lost 0 bases and the J gene lost 3 bases, with 11 bases spanning the gap. Germline loops: CDR1 MNHEY, CDR2 SVGAGI. The CDR3 covers 15 residues. The CDR3 region has the DNA TGTGCCAGCAGTTACTCGGGGTCTCCGGAAGAGACCCAGTACTTC. This translates into CASSYSGSPEETQYF.

The rearrangement uses TRBV30 and TRBJ1-4; D is undetermined. The CDR3 covers 13 residues. The ends were cut back, 0 bases at V and 4 bases at J, with 6 bases in the middle. Germline-derived CDR1 and CDR2 are GTSNPN and SVGIG (reference sequence). This CDR3 is CAWSVSGNEKLFF. CDR3 DNA: TGTGCCTGGAGTGTATCTGGTAATGAAAAACTGTTTTTT.

The count of this clonotype is one. The J gene is TRBJ1-6, the V gene TRBV6-5, with no clear D. Trimming pared 7 bases from V and 10 bases from J, leaving 14 bases between. This CDR3 has 13 amino acids. The germline V gene encodes CDR1 MNHEY and CDR2 SVGAGI. Here the CDR3 DNA reads TGTGCCAGCACCCCGCAACGGAACTCACCCCTCCACTTT. This translates into CASTPQRNSPLHF.

The gene calls are TRBV6-5 and TRBJ1-1, with D possibly being TRBD1 (6 bases). V was cut by 6 bases and J by 1 base, with 12 bases left in between. This CDR3 spans 14 amino acids. Germline assignment: CDR1 MNHEY and CDR2 SVGAGI. The CDR3 DNA reads TGTGCCAGCAGCCGGATGACAGGGAACACTGAAGCTTTCTTT. Its protein is CASSRMTGNTEAFF.

V and J are TRBV29-1 and TRBJ2-7; 10 bases fit TRBD1. V was clipped by 4 bases and J by 4 bases; unmatched bases: 7. This CDR3 is 14 amino acids long. In germline, CDR1 is SQVTM, CDR2 ANQGSEA. The CDR3 spells CSVAGQGKRYEQYF. The DNA of the CDR3 is TGCAGCGTTGCGGGACAGGGGAAGCGGTACGAGCAGTACTTC.

V gene TRBV29-1 combines with J gene TRBJ2-1; no clear D. This CDR3 comprises 14 residues. Germline CDR1 and CDR2: SQVTM and ANQGSEA. Trimming shortened V by 0 bases and J by 1 base, and 7 bases separated the two germline ends. The CDR3 spells CSVEDRPSYNEQFF. DNA for the CDR3: TGCAGCGTTGAAGATCGGCCTTCCTACAATGAGCAGTTCTTC.

This clonotype appeared a few times. The chain has TRBV27 and TRBJ1-6; D is unresolved. The CDR3 is 14 amino acids. CDR1 is MNHEY, CDR2 SMNVEV, per germline (reference sequence). Trimming stripped 3 bases from V and 2 bases from J, with 5 bases between. The CDR3 DNA reads as TGTGCCAGCAGTTTCGAGACCTATAATTCACCCCTCCACTTT. Protein product: CASSFETYNSPLHF.

This chain uses TRBV29-1 with TRBJ2-7; TRBD1 or TRBD2 may be the D gene (6 bases each). Germline CDR1 reads SQVTM; CDR2 reads ANQGSEA. CDR3 length equals 12 residues. Trimming removed 7 bases at V and 5 bases at J, with 15 bases between. This CDR3 reads CSAFGGGDEQYF. The CDR3 region has the DNA TGCAGCGCCTTTGGAGGGGGTGACGAGCAGTACTTC.

The J gene is TRBJ1-5, the V gene TRBV19; no clear D gene. The CDR3 totals 17 residues. V gave up 6 bases and J gave up 6 bases, with 24 bases separating them. Looked up from germline, CDR1 is LNHDA and CDR2 is SQIVND (reference sequence). Written as DNA, the CDR3 is TGTGCCAGTAGGCCCGACGGGCCGAAGGGTGGGAGTCAGCCCCAGCATTTT. Translated: CASRPDGPKGGSQPQHF.

V gene TRBV6-2 or TRBV6-3 combines with J gene TRBJ1-1, with D perhaps TRBD1 (5 bases). This CDR3 is built from 12 residues. CDR1 and CDR2 (germline): MNHEY, SVGEGT. Deletions cut 8 bases from V and 5 bases from J, with 12 bases between. As DNA, the CDR3 is TGTGCCAGCGTAACAGGAGCTACTGAAGCTTTCTTT. Encoded protein: CASVTGATEAFF.

Only one count was recorded for this clonotype. The junction shows a germline mismatch at one end, possibly a read error. The genes are TRBV4-3 and TRBJ2-7; D gene uncertain. Germline lookup yields CDR1 LGHNA and CDR2 YSLEER. The CDR3 contains 15 residues. CDR3 in DNA: TGTGCCAGCAGCCAAGTTCGTATTTGGTCGGACGAGCAGTACTTC. Translation gives CASSQVRIWSDEQYF.

The chain is built from TRBV12-5 and TRBJ1-2; D is perhaps TRBD1 (6 bases). This CDR3 region has 13 residues. Germline V gene data show CDR1 as LGHNT and CDR2 as FRNRAP. V was cut by 5 bases and J by 6 bases, with 13 bases left in between. CDR3 in DNA: TGTGCTAGTGGTGCCTACAGGGTCGATGGCTACACCTTC. This codes for CASGAYRVDGYTF.

The chain uses TRBV29-1 and TRBJ1-2; TRBD1 matches at 7 bases. Germline V gives CDR1 SQVTM, CDR2 ANQGSEA. This CDR3 has 13 residues. V lost 3 bases, J lost 8 bases, and 9 bases stayed unmatched. In DNA form, the CDR3 reads TGCAGCGTTGATGAGGGGGCAGGGAGGGGCTACACCTTC. Protein sequence: CSVDEGAGRGYTF.